This entry is about one T cell receptor beta chain. The PCR had 60 Vbeta and 13 Jbeta primers. Produced via immunoSEQ multiplex PCR; TCRdb's table is partial and in-frame only. The sample contains about 120,000 clones, over 75% of which appear only once. V lost 0 bases and J lost 0, with 12 bases in between. CDR1 and CDR2 (germline): SGHDT, YYEEEE. CDR3 length: 16 amino acids. This record belongs to a study of cytomegalovirus exposure and HLA in healthy donors. For the study at large: Roughly 86 million unique TCRs from HLA-typed donors made up an early data release.

The source of this sequence is a male donor in good health and CMV-seropositive. Sequencing input: PBMCs. The chain has TRBV5-6 and TRBJ1-1; D might be TRBD1 (6 bases). CDR3 in DNA: TGTGCCAGCAGCTTGGTAGGGACACCAATGAACACTGAAGCTTTCTTT. As protein: CASSLVGTPMNTEAFF. The full variable domain, completed using reference TRBV5-6 and TRBJ1-1, is DAGVTQSPTHLIKTRGQQVTLRCSPKSGHDTVSWYQQALGQGPQFIFQYYEEEERQRGNFPDRFSGHQFPNYSSELNVNALLLGDSALYLCASSLVGTPMNTEAFFGQGTRLTVV.